Below, 19 T cell receptor beta chains from the same sample are listed, as sequenced in a study of control samples from healthy donors and cancer patients. Sequencing used immunoSEQ multiplex PCR; TCRdb keeps in-frame clones, though not all of them. The table lists around 130,000 clones, over 75% of them singletons. Sequencing was carried out using blood. These receptors all stem from a man in his late teens or twenties in good health.

This clone was counted between two and nine times. The V gene is TRBV25-1, the J gene TRBJ2-3; D unresolved. V was clipped by 5 bases and J by 2 bases, with 11 bases between them. This CDR3 region has 14 residues. Germline-derived CDR1 and CDR2 are MGHDK and SYGVNS. DNA for the CDR3: TGTGCCAGCAGTCCCCAGTCCCTCACAGATACGCAGTATTTT. It codes for CASSPQSLTDTQYF. The variable domain in full, completed from reference TRBV25-1 and TRBJ2-3, reads EADIYQTPRYLVIGTGKKITLECSQTMGHDKMYWYQQDPGMELHLIHYSYGVNSTEKGDLSSESTVSRIRTEHFPLTLESARPSHTSQYLCASSPQSLTDTQYFGPGTRLTVL.

This chain connects TRBV30 to TRBJ1-4; 8 bases line up with TRBD1. After removal of 3 bases from V and 3 bases from J, the junction contained 6 bases not matched to a gene. In germline, CDR1 is GTSNPN, CDR2 SVGIG (reference sequence). CDR3 length equals 15 residues. The CDR3 loop is CAWSVHRGANEKLFF. CDR3 in DNA: TGTGCCTGGAGCGTCCACAGGGGGGCTAATGAAAAACTGTTTTTT.

The V and J genes are TRBV10-2 and TRBJ1-5, with TRBD1 matching over 8 bases. The germline gives CDR1 WSHSY, CDR2 SAAADI. Losses at the gene ends were 5 bases for V and 5 bases for J; bases not matched to a gene: 2. The CDR3 is 13 residues long. The CDR3 here is CASSSDRDQPQHF. The CDR3 bases are TGCGCCAGCAGTTCGGACAGGGATCAGCCCCAGCATTTT.

The chain joins TRBV3-1 (or the pseudogene TRBV3-2) to TRBJ2-1, with D perhaps TRBD2 (6 bases). With 0 bases removed from V and 2 bases from J, the gap between germline ends came to 11 bases. The CDR3 runs 16 residues. The germline gives CDR1 LGHDT, CDR2 YNNKEL (reference sequence). The CDR3 coding sequence is TGTGCCAGCAGCCAAGATCCGGGGAGGACCTACAATGAGCAGTTCTTC. This gives the protein CASSQDPGRTYNEQFF.

The table lists this clone with a few counts. The rearrangement joins TRBV5-1 to TRBJ1-1; 7 nucleotides match TRBD1. The CDR3 length is 15 residues. After removal of 2 bases from V and 1 base from J, the junction contained 5 bases not matched to a gene. The germline V gene has CDR1 SGHRS and CDR2 YFSETQ. The CDR3 coding sequence is TGCGCCAGCAGCTTACCGGGACAGCCGAACACTGAAGCTTTCTTT. The encoded protein is CASSLPGQPNTEAFF.

The chain recombines TRBV19 with TRBJ1-5, with D tentatively TRBD1 (5 bases). V dropped 3 bases and J dropped 3 bases, with 15 bases sitting between them. Germline loops: CDR1 LNHDA, CDR2 SQIVND (reference sequence). The CDR3 extends over 16 amino acids. The CDR3 DNA follows: TGTGCCAGTAGTATCTATTCACAGGCAAACAATCAGCCCCAGCATTTT. It yields the protein CASSIYSQANNQPQHF.

This chain links TRBV5-1 with TRBJ1-5; TRBD1 is a possible D gene (5 bases). V was trimmed by 4 bases and J by 4 bases, leaving 15 bases between them. The CDR3 runs 15 residues. The germline gives CDR1 SGHRS, CDR2 YFSETQ. CDR3 DNA: TGCGCCAGCAGCCCATTAGGAGGGGCAAATCAGCCCCAGCATTTT. It is translated as CASSPLGGANQPQHF.

The chain has TRBV19 and TRBJ2-7; D ambiguous. The germline CDR1 and CDR2 sequences are LNHDA and SQIVND (reference sequence). With 4 bases removed from V and 6 bases from J, the gap between germline ends came to 1 base. The CDR3 totals 9 residues. The CDR3 sequence is CASSTEQYV. The CDR3 nucleotides are TGTGCCAGTAGTACCGAGCAGTACGTC.

The chain is built from TRBV6-5 and TRBJ2-2; D uncertain. CDR3 size: 15 residues. Germline assignment: CDR1 MNHEY and CDR2 SVGAGI. V dropped 3 bases and J dropped 2 bases, with 10 bases sitting between them. The CDR3 DNA sequence: TGTGCCAGCAGTTATGGTGCCGGCAACACCGGGGAGCTGTTTTTT. It yields the protein CASSYGAGNTGELFF.

This chain uses TRBV12-5 with TRBJ2-5; TRBD2 agrees at 10 bases. Trimming took 5 bases from V and 5 from J; bases not matched to a gene: 5. The CDR3 contains 14 residues. Germline V gene lookup returns CDR1 LGHNT and CDR2 FRNRAP. The CDR3 region is CASGLAGVEETQYF. CDR3 sequence (DNA): TGTGCTAGTGGTCTAGCGGGAGTGGAGGAGACCCAGTACTTC.

The chain joins TRBV3-1 (or the pseudogene TRBV3-2) to TRBJ2-5, with 7 bases fitting TRBD1. In germline, CDR1 is LGHDT, CDR2 YNNKEL (reference sequence). The length of the CDR3 is 12 residues. The junction had 3 bases not matched to a gene; V was cut back by 6 bases and J by 5 bases. In DNA form, the CDR3 reads TGTGCCAGCAGTGACAGGGTTGAGACCCAGTACTTC. This encodes CASSDRVETQYF.

The chain links TRBV4-3 to TRBJ1-2; tentatively, D is TRBD1 (5 bases). Trimming cost V 1 base and J 0 bases, with 18 bases left between them. Looked up from germline, CDR1 is LGHNA and CDR2 is YSLEER. This CDR3 spans 18 amino acids. CDR3 region: CASSQVFQGGVANYGYTF. DNA of the CDR3: TGCGCCAGCAGCCAAGTTTTCCAGGGTGGGGTCGCTAACTATGGCTACACCTTC.

The chain employs TRBV6-6 and TRBJ1-2; 7 bases are a match to TRBD1. The CDR3 has 14 residues. The germline CDR1 and CDR2 sequences are MNHNY and SVGAGI (reference sequence). V lost 6 bases, J lost 4 bases, and 8 bases stayed unmatched. The CDR3 DNA follows: TGTGCCAGCAGAAACCCAGGACAGGCCTATGGCTACACCTTC. This codes for CASRNPGQAYGYTF.

J is TRBJ2-7 and V is TRBV3-1 (or the pseudogene TRBV3-2); 9 bases are shared with TRBD2. The ends lost 6 bases at V and 2 bases at J; junction bases unmatched: 11. Germline lookup yields CDR1 LGHDT and CDR2 YNNKEL (reference sequence). The CDR3 is 16 residues long. The CDR3 protein is CASSRSSGAIPYEQYF. CDR3 nucleotides: TGTGCCAGCAGTCGTTCTAGCGGGGCGATACCCTACGAGCAGTACTTC.

This clone has a handful of counts. V gene TRBV19 combines with J gene TRBJ1-5; D is unclear. Germline CDR1 is LNHDA and CDR2 is SQIVND (reference sequence). There are 13 residues in the CDR3. Trimming stripped 2 bases from V and 5 bases from J, with 7 bases between. CDR3 region: CASSIQPDQPQHF. CDR3 sequence (DNA): TGTGCCAGTAGTATACAGCCCGATCAGCCCCAGCATTTT.

The chain combines TRBV4-3 with TRBJ1-5; tentative D call: TRBD1 (5 bases). V lost 4 bases and J 4 bases, leaving 14 bases between the germline ends. Germline V CDR1 and CDR2: LGHNA, YSLEER. The CDR3 is made up of 15 amino acids. Here the CDR3 reads CASSLDQGPNQPQHF. The CDR3 bases are TGCGCCAGCAGCCTCGACCAGGGACCGAATCAGCCCCAGCATTTT.

This chain connects TRBV7-9 to TRBJ2-6; D could derive from TRBD1 or TRBD2 (5 bases each). This CDR3 spans 19 amino acids. CDR1 is SEHNR, CDR2 FQNEAQ, per germline (reference sequence). V was shortened by 5 bases and J by 1 base, with 21 bases between the two germline ends. The CDR3 region is CASSAPPGRNISGANVLTF. In DNA form, the CDR3 reads TGTGCCAGCAGCGCTCCGCCGGGGCGGAATATTTCTGGGGCCAACGTCCTGACTTTC.

CDR3 coding DNA: TGTGCCAGTAGTCTACAGGGATCTAGCACTGAAGCTTTCTTT. Translation gives CASSLQGSSTEAFF. The chain couples TRBV19 to TRBJ1-1, with a weak D call TRBD1 (6 bases). The germline gives CDR1 LNHDA, CDR2 SQIVND (reference sequence). Trimming took 5 bases from V and 4 from J, leaving 14 bases between them. This CDR3 contains 14 residues.

V gene TRBV5-8 combines with J gene TRBJ1-6, with D possibly TRBD1 on 5 matching bases. Germline V lookup: CDR1 SGHTS, CDR2 YDEGEE. Trimming stripped 7 bases from V and 5 bases from J, with 7 bases between. The CDR3 runs to 12 residues. The CDR3 DNA sequence: TGTGCCAGCGCAGGGAATAATTCACCCCTCCACTTT. Encoded protein: CASAGNNSPLHF.